Included here is one TCR beta chain sequence, with context. Original data processing: Cell counts per sample came from amplifying reference gene primers. Clones were sequenced by immunoSEQ multiplex PCR, and TCRdb holds only the in-frame ones, with some missing. V, J and clone size reflect that table, while D and trimming were determined from the DNA. The profile shows under 400,000 clones, around 87% of them singletons. The data were taken from a study of blood T cell repertoires in COVID-19. Study information: Material from acute and convalescent COVID-19 was sourced from the United States, Italy and Spain. The analysed material was cDNA or gDNA that came from T cells, B-cell-depleted T cells, or PBMCs.

The germline CDR1 and CDR2 sequences are MNHEY and SVGAGI. The junction had 7 bases not matched to a gene; V was cut back by 11 bases and J by 4 bases. The CDR3 has 12 residues. The sequence derives from a young man with active or convalescent COVID-19. Sequencing was done on a sample of peripheral blood. V and J are TRBV6-5 and TRBJ2-7; 8 positions agree with TRBD1. The CDR3 protein is CAEDRVVYEQYF. The CDR3 nucleotides read TGTGCCGAGGACAGGGTCGTTTACGAGCAGTACTTC.